A single T cell receptor beta chain is shown here with its context. In its sample, this clonotype was seen many times. Its antigen specificity is not known. The record has no base qualities; no much larger clone is one base away. The CDR3 spans 13 residues, from the cysteine through the phenylalanine. CDR3 DNA is the only sequence kept; it has 39 bases, read in frame from the first base. CDR1 and CDR2 were assigned from the germline V gene as ENHRY and SYGVKD. The junction shows trimming of 4 bases on V and 3 bases on J, plus 6 bases between the germline ends. This specimen belongs to a study of regulatory T cells in long-lasting Graves disease (dated by TCRdb to about 2021). Some background on the complete study: Newly diagnosed Graves' disease patients had taken antithyroid drugs for less than 3 months. Persistent Graves' disease patients were compared with newly diagnosed Graves' disease patients by peripheral blood TCR sequencing and RNA sequencing. A total of about 33 samples underwent TCR sequencing, from about 13 patients with persistent Graves' disease and some 20 patients with newly diagnosed Graves' disease. The study was conducted in China and was registered as a clinical trial. Study-wide conclusions, independent of this receptor: The authors acknowledged the small sample size as a limitation that may reduce accuracy. Compared with newly diagnosed patients, patients with persistent Graves' disease had lower TCR Shannon entropy and fewer highly expanded clones, which suggests clonal expansion. Because the primary lesion, thyroid tissue, could not be accessed, the study looked at peripheral blood alone. Patients with persistent disease shared more public clonotypes (about 2,900) than newly diagnosed patients did (about 1,000). Sequencing and analysis were restricted to the TCR beta chain. Persistent disease showed preferential use of TRBV28, TRBJ1-2 and TRBJ2-5, whereas newly diagnosed disease favored TRBV20-1 and TRBJ2-1.

The library was produced with multiplex PCR. The data were produced on an Illumina HiSeq 4000. To build TCR beta libraries, CDR3 regions were amplified by Arm-PCR using iRepertoire HTBI primers. Before sequencing, the PCR products underwent gel purification. As for how the authors treated the data: Across samples, approximately 68 TRBV and over 11 TRBJ segments were identified and used for gene usage analysis of CDR3 amino acid clonotypes. COPE and FqMerger were used to merge filtered high-quality paired reads into contigs. Contigs were aligned with BLAST to IMGT TRBV, TRBD and TRBJ reference genes, and CDR3 was defined per IMGT. Highly expanded clones were defined as clonotypes with a frequency above 0.1%. Shannon entropy served as the measure of repertoire diversity, while the Gini coefficient captured V-J evenness. A clonotype was considered public if more than one individual shared it. In-frame beta chains were kept once TCRdb had trimmed the public reads at Q25 with fastp and called clones with MiXCR. One record per CDR3 amino acid sequence lists the most common genes and DNA. The V and J calls, along with clone size, are taken from TCRdb and not from the paper's own processing. This sample holds roughly 560,000 distinct CDR3 sequences; around 12% were observed only once. Roughly 8.2% of the sample comes from the top ten.

The sample's time point label is to be understood as: newly diagnosed GD, antithyroid drugs for less than 3 months. For both TCR sequencing and RNA sequencing, RNA was extracted from PBMCs in TRIzol. Graves' disease was diagnosed according to American Thyroid Association guidelines. Patients for the study were recruited at an endocrinology department in Xi'an, China. From each patient, about 8.9 milliliters of peripheral blood was collected into an EDTA anticoagulant tube. PBMCs were isolated by Ficoll Paque Plus density gradient separation without further T cell sorting. An Agilent 2100 Bioanalyzer and agarose gel were used to assess RNA quality, and a NanoDrop 2000 was used to measure RNA concentration. These same records also appear under a second study, on T cells in Graves' hyperthyroidism and ophthalmopathy. The second paper states: Graves' hyperthyroidism was defined as stable when no progression to ophthalmopathy occurred over 18 months of follow-up. Hyperthyroidism patients were newly diagnosed, had a disease duration of under 2 months, and were aged 18 to 65 years. Patients with uncontrolled infections, other autoimmune diseases, pregnancy or lactation were excluded. Diagnoses were based on clinical symptoms, serum thyroxine and TRAb, thyroid ultrasound and orbital computed tomography. The first round of RT-PCR for the TCR CDR3 was performed with the HTBI primer set and the Qiagen OneStep RT-PCR kit. Most expanded thyroid clonotypes (frequency above 0.001) were also found in blood, which suggests that blood repertoires may mirror thyroid immune responses. In cross-validation, a model built on a 13 V-J signature told ophthalmopathy apart from stable hyperthyroidism with about 90% sensitivity and roughly 81% specificity, and in testing the same model reached 80%/75%. In validation, the model predicted progression to ophthalmopathy a median of about 6.8 months before onset, with roughly 71% sensitivity and nearly 75% specificity. TCR V-J signatures able to tell the groups apart were searched for in a discovery cohort of more than 90 patients, of whom more than 40 had Graves' ophthalmopathy and roughly 59 had stable Graves' hyperthyroidism. Prospective prediction of ophthalmopathy was tested in an independent validation cohort consisting of 18 to 20 hyperthyroidism patients and some 17 patients who later progressed to ophthalmopathy. The approximately 100 discovery patients were randomly divided into training and test sets at a 7:3 ratio. In several Graves' hyperthyroidism patients, the study also compared T-cell repertoires from thyroid tissue with T-cell repertoires from blood. After sampling, hyperthyroidism patients received methimazole starting at 30 mg daily, and ophthalmopathy patients received high-dose intravenous methylprednisolone. Libraries were constructed in a second round of multiplex PCR, after which size selection and purification were carried out. The libraries were sequenced on an Illumina HiSeq2000 using paired-end 100 bp reads. SOAPnuke was used to process the raw data, with reads discarded if the reads contained adapters or uncalled bases, had a mean Phred below 15, or lacked an exact constant-primer or identifier match. COPE v1.2.5 was used to merge the high-quality paired reads, and each unique nucleotide sequence was defined as a clonotype. MiTCR v1.1 was used to align the clonotypes against IMGT TRBV, TRBD and TRBJ reference segments. Only V-J combinations with frequency above 0.0001, covering 99% to 99.2% of repertoires, were analysed. The TCS score was defined as the ratio of F50 (clonal expansion) to E x V (chaos), calculated using BLOSUM62-based TCRdist between CDR3 peptides within each V-J. Welch's t-statistics and random forest reduced some 510 V-J features to about 12, which were used in a naive Bayes classifier (R e1071). Sample size was not statistically predetermined, and investigators were not blinded to group allocation. TCR Vbeta CDR3 sequencing of 120 to 150 peripheral blood samples (43 ophthalmopathy, about 80 hyperthyroidism and approximately 17 progressor patients) is reported in the paper.

The TCR sequence derives from a woman aged 30 to 39 with Graves disease. Donor details come from another sample of the same person, matched by shared clones. This receptor chain uses TRBV10-3 and TRBJ1-4, and possibly TRBD1, on 5 matching bases. This specimen consisted of peripheral blood mononuclear cells (PBMCs), obtained at new diagnosis, from a patient treated with antithyroid drugs. The CDR3 protein: CAISGQPNEKLFF. DNA sequence: TGTGCCATCAGTGGACAGCCTAATGAAAAACTGTTTTTT.